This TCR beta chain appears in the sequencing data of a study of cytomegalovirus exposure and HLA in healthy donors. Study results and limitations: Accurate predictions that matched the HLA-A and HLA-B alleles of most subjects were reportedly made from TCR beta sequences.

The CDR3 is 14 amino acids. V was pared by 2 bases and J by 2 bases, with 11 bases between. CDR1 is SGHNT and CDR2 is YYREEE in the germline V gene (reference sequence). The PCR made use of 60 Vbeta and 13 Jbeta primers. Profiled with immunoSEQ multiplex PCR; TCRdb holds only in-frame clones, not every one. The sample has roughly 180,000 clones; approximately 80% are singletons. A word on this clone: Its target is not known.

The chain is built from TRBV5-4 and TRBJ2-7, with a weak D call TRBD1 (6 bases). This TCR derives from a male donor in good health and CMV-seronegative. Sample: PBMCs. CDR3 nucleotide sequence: TGTGCCAGCAGCTTCACAGGGATGCCCTACGAGCAGTACTTC. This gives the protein CASSFTGMPYEQYF.